A single sample is the source of the 22 T cell receptor beta chains below, sequenced in a study of tumor-infiltrating lymphocytes in primary liver carcinoma. Making TCR beta cDNA involved approximately 480 ng total RNA and a constant-region primer. Slightly modified ARM-PCR served as the procedure for the TCR beta libraries. These libraries came from three rounds of nested multiplex PCR. Each of the first two PCR rounds ran approximately 9 cycles with TRBV1-TRBV30 forward and C-beta reverse primers. TCRdb used MiXCR to reprocess the multiplex PCR reads, holding one entry per CDR3 protein. The data hold fewer than 400,000 distinct CDR3 sequences, with approximately 65% observed a single time. Unsorted whole blood supplied the blood RNA, and germline DNA was isolated too. Sequencing input: peripheral blood. These receptors all come from a middle-aged man with primary liver carcinoma and hepatitis B virus infection.

This clonotype has only one observation. Because it lacks the conserved phenylalanine or tryptophan at the end, this CDR3 is likely a read error. The gene calls are TRBV6-5 and TRBJ2-1, with a possible D match to TRBD2 (6 bases). CDR1 and CDR2 (germline): MNHEY, SVGAGI. V lost 9 bases to trimming and J lost 7 bases, with 16 bases between them. This CDR3 comprises 13 residues. CDR3 sequence: CASGSGLGNEQFL. The DNA for the CDR3 is TGTGCCAGTGGGAGCGGGTTGGGTAATGAGCAGTTCCTC.

The gene calls are TRBV11-3 and TRBJ1-4, with D perhaps TRBD1 (6 bases). The CDR3 loop spans 15 amino acids. CDR1 and CDR2 (germline): SGHNT, YENEEA. V lost 5 bases and J lost 6, with 16 bases in between. CDR3 sequence: CASSPGQGLDEKLFF. The CDR3 nucleotides read TGTGCCAGCAGCCCCGGGCAGGGGTTGGATGAAAAACTGTTTTTT.

This chain links TRBV12-3 or TRBV12-4 with TRBJ2-3; the match to TRBD2 covers 9 bases. The CDR3 has 16 residues. V was pared by 1 base and J by 3 bases, with 5 bases of the junction left unmatched. CDR3 protein: CASSLEGGRETDTQYF. CDR3 coding DNA: TGTGCCAGCAGTTTAGAGGGCGGGAGGGAGACAGATACGCAGTATTTT.

The CDR3 protein is CSSRTGSFYEQYF. CDR3 sequence (DNA): TGCAGCTCCCGGACTGGGTCCTTCTACGAGCAGTACTTC. J is TRBJ2-7 and V is TRBV29-1, with a possible D match to TRBD2 (5 bases). The germline gives CDR1 SQVTM, CDR2 ANQGSEA. V was cut by 8 bases and J by 3 bases, with 17 bases left in between. The CDR3 is 13 residues long.

Note on this clonotype: Mismatch with germline at one junction end may stem from a read error. This chain joins TRBV6-5 and TRBJ1-1; no firm D call. Germline assignment: CDR1 MNHEY and CDR2 SVGAGI. The CDR3 covers 13 residues. The DNA for the CDR3 is TGTGCAAGCAGTTACAGAGCCAACACTGAAGCTTTATTT. Translating it yields CASSYRANTEALF.

A word on this clonotype: Without the conserved terminal phenylalanine or tryptophan, this CDR3 likely stems from a read error. The rearrangement uses TRBV29-1 and TRBJ2-7; D is unclear. This CDR3 is 12 amino acids long. With 1 base removed from V and 4 bases from J, the gap between germline ends came to 8 bases. The germline V gene has CDR1 SQVTM and CDR2 ANQGSEA. CDR3 loop: CSVEGTRYEQYL. CDR3 in DNA: TGCAGCGTTGAAGGGACCCGGTACGAGCAGTACCTC.

This clonotype was seen at least ten times. The rearrangement joins TRBV4-3 to TRBJ2-2; unclear D gene. The CDR3 spans 14 residues. The V end lost 2 bases, the J end lost 4 bases, and 8 bases lay between the germline ends. Germline CDR1 LGHNA, CDR2 YSLEER. The CDR3 region is CASSQRWATGELFF. Written as DNA, the CDR3 is TGCGCCAGCAGCCAAAGATGGGCCACCGGGGAGCTGTTTTTT.

With regard to this clonotype: Just one base apart from a much larger clone, this may be a read error. This chain joins TRBV6-5 and TRBJ1-5; D possibly corresponds to TRBD1 (5 bases). Germline CDR1 reads MNHEY; CDR2 reads SVGAGI. The CDR3 has 14 amino acids. CDR3 sequence reads: CASSGGEGNQPKHF. CDR3 in DNA: TGTGCCAGCAGTGGGGGGGAAGGGAATCAGCCCAAGCATTTT.

This clonotype was observed at least ten times. The gene calls are TRBV30 and TRBJ1-1, with no clear D. The CDR3 runs 12 residues. Germline CDR1 and CDR2: GTSNPN and SVGIG (reference sequence). The germline V and J ends were trimmed by 8 bases and 0 bases, with 10 bases remaining between them. The CDR3 nucleotides read TGTGCCGGAGGGAAGATGAACACTGAAGCTTTCTTT. Amino acid sequence: CAGGKMNTEAFF.

This chain connects TRBV21-1 to TRBJ2-1; the table's D call of TRBD2 was not tested on the DNA. TRBV21-1 is flagged as a pseudogene. The CDR3 runs 16 residues. The CDR3 DNA reads TGTGCCAGCAGCATTAAGACTAGCCGGACTTACAATGAGCAGTTCTTC. Protein product: CASSIKTSRTYNEQFF.

The V call is TRBV6-1, the J call TRBJ2-4; D is uncertain. Between the trimmed V and J ends, which lost 2 bases and 10 bases, there was a span of 15 bases. CDR3 length equals 14 residues. Germline V gene data show CDR1 as MNHNS and CDR2 as SASEGT. CDR3 amino acids: CASSEPHTPGIQYF. The CDR3 DNA is TGTGCCAGCAGTGAACCACATACTCCTGGGATTCAGTACTTC.

Concerning this clonotype itself: A junction boundary mismatches the germline segment, possibly from a read error. CDR3 nucleotide sequence: TGTGCCAGCAATTTAACCTCTGGGGCCAACGTTCTGACTTTC. Translated, it gives CASNLTSGANVLTF. This chain uses TRBV12-3 or TRBV12-4 with TRBJ2-6; tentative D call: TRBD1 (5 bases). This CDR3 has 14 amino acids.

This rearrangement joins TRBV7-8 to TRBJ2-1; D ambiguous. V was pared by 1 base and J by 0 bases, with 10 bases between. The CDR3 sequence is 16 residues long. The germline CDR1 and CDR2 sequences are SGHVS and FQNEAQ. The CDR3 loop reads CASSLEQDNSYNEQFF. DNA of the CDR3: TGTGCCAGCAGCTTAGAGCAGGATAACTCCTACAATGAGCAGTTCTTC.

The rearrangement uses TRBV6-5 and TRBJ2-1, with D maybe TRBD1 (6 bases). The CDR3 consists of 13 residues. V lost 8 bases, J lost 10 bases, and 18 bases lay in between. CDR1 is MNHEY and CDR2 is SVGAGI in the germline V gene. CDR3 region: CASYKQGIYEQFF. As DNA, the CDR3 is TGTGCCAGCTATAAACAGGGTATCTACGAGCAGTTCTTC.

The J gene is TRBJ2-5, the V gene TRBV11-1; no firm D call. This CDR3 spans 18 amino acids. The germline V gene encodes CDR1 SGHAT and CDR2 FQDESV (reference sequence). Trimming left V 4 bases short and J 4 bases short, with 25 bases between. The CDR3 DNA sequence: TGTGCCAGCAGCTGGGTACAGAGAACTGGAGCTTCGCCAGAGACCCAGTACTTC. Translated: CASSWVQRTGASPETQYF.

Regarding this clonotype: Germline is not matched at one junction end, which may reflect a read error. V and J are TRBV5-1 and TRBJ2-7, with 7 bases fitting TRBD2. Germline CDR1 is SGHRS and CDR2 is YFSETQ. This CDR3 is built from 15 residues. The chain's CDR3 is CASRTGTSDYYEEYF. The CDR3 DNA follows: TGCGCCAGCAGAACGGGAACTAGCGACTACTACGAGGAGTACTTC. Full variable domain (outside the CDR3, taken from reference TRBV5-1 and TRBJ2-7): KAGVTQTPRYLIKTRGQQVTLSCSPISGHRSVSWYQQTPGQGLQFLFEYFSETQRNKGNFPGRFSGRQFSNSRSEMNVSTLELGDSALYLCASRTGTSDYYEEYFGPGTRLTVT.

This clonotype was observed many times. As DNA, the CDR3 is TGTGCCAGCAGCTCAAGGTGGACAGGGGGAGAGACCCAGTACTTC. Protein product: CASSSRWTGGETQYF. The chain is built from TRBV5-4 and TRBJ2-5, with TRBD1 matching 10 bases. The V gene's germline CDR1 is SGHNT and CDR2 YYREEE (reference sequence). With 3 bases clipped from V and 4 bases from J, the junction kept 6 bases outside the gene matches. This CDR3 comprises 15 residues.

This clonotype turned up a few times. Germline is not matched at one junction end, which may reflect a read error. CDR3 nucleotide sequence: TGCGCCAGCAGTTCTCACAGGGAAGGTGTGGAAGCTTTCTTT. As protein: CASSSHREGVEAFF. J is TRBJ1-1 and V is TRBV28, with TRBD1 as a possible D gene (6 bases). The CDR3 has 14 residues. Germline V gene lookup returns CDR1 MDHEN and CDR2 SYDVKM. The complete variable domain, with remaining parts taken from reference TRBV28 and TRBJ1-1, reads DVKVTQSSRYLVKRTGEKVFLECVQDMDHENMFWYRQDPGLGLRLIYFSYDVKMKEKGDIPEGYSVSREKKERFSLILESASTNQTSMYLCASSSHREGVEAFFGQGTRLTVV.

As for this clonotype: As the CDR3 is not closed by the conserved phenylalanine or tryptophan, this likely results from a read error. No DNA is shown, since the ends of the CDR3 on it are uncertain; the CDR3 is the one TCRdb lists. The rearrangement joins TRBV11-3 to TRBJ2-1; TRBD2, the D gene given by the table, was not confirmed from the DNA. The CDR3 adds up to 13 amino acids, both ends counted. Germline V lookup: CDR1 SGHNT, CDR2 YENEEA. The CDR3 reads CASNFNQGRIHFL.

Regarding this clonotype: Just one base apart from a much larger clone, this may be a read error. The chain employs TRBV29-1 and TRBJ2-2; D call uncertain. Germline assignment: CDR1 SQVTM and CDR2 ANQGSEA. The CDR3 runs to 13 residues. The CDR3 DNA is TGCAGCGTAGTAAGCCCGAACACCCGGGAGCTGTTTTTT. Encoded protein: CSVVSPNTRELFF.

This clonotype came up a few times. This CDR3 is CASSWPSGANVLTF. CDR3 DNA: TGTGCCAGCAGTTGGCCCTCTGGGGCCAACGTCCTGACTTTC. The V gene is TRBV28, the J gene TRBJ2-6; D is unclear. Trimming shortened V by 4 bases and J by 0 bases, and 4 bases separated the two germline ends. The CDR3 contains 14 residues. CDR1 is MDHEN, CDR2 SYDVKM, per germline.

As to this clonotype: A read error may explain this, as a much larger clone is one base away. The gene calls are TRBV7-9 and TRBJ1-1; no firm D call. CDR3 length: 13 amino acids. Germline loops: CDR1 SEHNR, CDR2 FQNEAQ (reference sequence). Deletions cut 10 bases from V and 1 base from J, with 13 bases between. CDR3 nucleotide sequence: TGTGCCAACAGTTCAACTACGAACACTGAAGCTTTCTTT. Translating it yields CANSSTTNTEAFF.